This T cell receptor (beta chain) was captured by sequencing in a study of T cell responses to AZD1222 COVID-19 vaccine. Regarding the study as a whole: Epitopes outside B.1.351 and B.1.1.7 mutated regions reportedly drew nearly half of spike TCRs.

The germline V gene encodes CDR1 KGHDR and CDR2 SFDVKD. Trimming removed 2 bases from V and 7 bases from J; junction bases left unmatched: 5. This CDR3 is 16 amino acids long. Here immunoSEQ multiplex PCR was the method, and the copy in TCRdb shows in-frame clones only, minus some. The sample has 100,000 or so clones; roughly 90% are singletons. A remark on this clone: Its antigen remains unknown.

The clonotype comes from an adult in good health. This specimen was peripheral blood, taken on day 0 of AZD1222 vaccination. The gene calls are TRBV24-1 and TRBJ2-3; 13 nucleotides line up with TRBD2. The CDR3 nucleotides are TGTGCCACCAGTGATTGGACTAGCGGGGGTACAAATACGCAGTATTTT. It codes for CATSDWTSGGTNTQYF.